Sequencing of this T cell receptor (beta chain) was carried out in a study of cytomegalovirus exposure and HLA in healthy donors. Study-wide context: Across almost 400 genotyped donors, just over 80% landed in the Caucasian-associated ancestry cluster. Study-wide findings and caveats: According to an earlier analysis, most TCR beta V segments yielded productive rearrangements about 87% or about 30% of the time. According to a later analysis, donors in an Asian-associated ancestry cluster reportedly had fewer N-insertions than the approximately 720-donor mean.

It was with 60 Vbeta and 13 Jbeta primers that the PCR ran. Produced via immunoSEQ multiplex PCR; TCRdb's table is partial and in-frame only. The sample lists 93,000 or so clones; about 71% were seen once. V gave up 3 bases and J gave up 0 bases, with 5 bases separating them. The CDR3 is made up of 13 amino acids. Germline V CDR1 and CDR2: MNHEY, SVGAGI. Of note for this clone: Its antigen is not identified.

Sample: PBMCs. The clonotype was recovered from a woman aged 45-60 years in good health and CMV-seronegative. V and J are TRBV6-5 and TRBJ1-1; D is undetermined. The CDR3 DNA reads TGTGCCAGCAGTTATCGCGTGAACACTGAAGCTTTCTTT. It encodes CASSYRVNTEAFF.